The clone carrying this T cell receptor beta chain was seen only a few times. Its antigen is not known. By way of CD45RO/CCR7/CD25/CD127/CD95/CD27, the CD4+ regulatory, stem cell-like memory, central memory and naive cells were sorted. This sample stems from a study of beta chain features in type 1 diabetes. Overall study results and limits: Reduced insertions and increased deletions marked VDJ junctions in type 1 diabetes patients.

The sequenced template was cDNA made from the entire isolated RNA. This table comes from immunoSEQ multiplex PCR, and its TCRdb copy is limited to in-frame clones, with some not included. The table includes about 240,000 clones, about 26% detected once. The receptor's source is a man aged 25-40 years in good health. The sample was central memory CD4+ T cells from blood.

CDR3 sequence reads: CSAQEVPFIGEQFF. In nucleotides, the CDR3 is TGCAGCGCACAGGAGGTCCCGTTCATCGGTGAGCAGTTCTTC. V gene TRBV29-1 combines with J gene TRBJ2-1; possibly TRBD1 or TRBD2 for D (5 bases each). This CDR3 is 14 amino acids long. V lost 7 bases and J lost 9, with 22 bases in between. Germline V CDR1 and CDR2: SQVTM, ANQGSEA.